Each of the 3 T cell receptor beta chains below was sequenced from the same sample in a study of vaccination effects on CD4 cells after COVID-19. Antigen-specific CD4+ T cells were expanded (with viral peptide pools) by the ViraFEST assay ahead of sequencing. An approximately ten-day culture period preceded the isolation of CD4+ T cells. Two doses of either BNT162b2 or mRNA-1273 were given to each participant. Repertoires were generated with immunoSEQ multiplex PCR, while TCRdb's copy carries only in-frame clones and drops some. Among some 27,000 clones, more than 60% were seen once, and the ten largest hold about 9.4%. These receptors have no known antigen. This specimen consisted of CD4+ T cells from PBMCs cultured with HCoV-NL63 spike peptides, obtained after COVID-19 vaccination. The source of these receptors is a human donor who received a COVID-19 vaccine.

The chain carries TRBV20-1 and TRBJ2-3; D gene uncertain. This CDR3 is built from 15 residues. V was cut by 3 bases and J by 0 bases, with 13 bases left in between. Germline V gene sequence: CDR1 DFQATT, CDR2 SNEGSKA (reference sequence). Here the CDR3 reads CSASSSVTSTDTQYF. CDR3 sequence (DNA): TGCAGTGCTAGTTCCTCGGTCACTAGCACAGATACGCAGTATTTT.

The chain uses TRBV7-9 and TRBJ1-1; D possibly corresponds to TRBD1 (6 bases). V shed 5 bases and J shed 7 bases, with 17 bases lying between them. Germline V CDR1 and CDR2: SEHNR, FQNEAQ (reference sequence). The CDR3 is 14 amino acids. The CDR3 nucleotides read TGTGCCAGCAGCCCCCAACAGGGTTCCGGTGAAGCTTTCTTT. Amino acids: CASSPQQGSGEAFF.

This sequence joins TRBV6-5 and TRBJ2-3, with 8 positions matching TRBD1. There are 16 residues in the CDR3. Trimming cost V 1 base and J 0 bases; bases outside gene matches: 3. Looked up from germline, CDR1 is MNHEY and CDR2 is SVGAGI. This chain's CDR3 is CASSYWTGSSTDTQYF. Written as DNA, the CDR3 is TGTGCCAGCAGTTACTGGACAGGGAGCAGCACAGATACGCAGTATTTT.